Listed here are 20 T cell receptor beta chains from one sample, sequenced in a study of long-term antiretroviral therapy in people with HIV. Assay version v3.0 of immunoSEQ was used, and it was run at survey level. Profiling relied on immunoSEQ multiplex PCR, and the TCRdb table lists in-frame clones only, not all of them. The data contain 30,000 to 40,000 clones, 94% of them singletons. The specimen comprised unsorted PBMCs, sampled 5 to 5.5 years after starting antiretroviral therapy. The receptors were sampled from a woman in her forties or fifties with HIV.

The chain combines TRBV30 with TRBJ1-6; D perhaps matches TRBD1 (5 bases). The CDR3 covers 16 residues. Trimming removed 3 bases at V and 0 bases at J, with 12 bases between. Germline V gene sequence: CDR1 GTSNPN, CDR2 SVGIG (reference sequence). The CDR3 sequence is CAWSRSGSSYNSPLHF. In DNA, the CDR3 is TGTGCCTGGAGCAGATCAGGGAGCTCCTATAATTCACCCCTCCACTTT.

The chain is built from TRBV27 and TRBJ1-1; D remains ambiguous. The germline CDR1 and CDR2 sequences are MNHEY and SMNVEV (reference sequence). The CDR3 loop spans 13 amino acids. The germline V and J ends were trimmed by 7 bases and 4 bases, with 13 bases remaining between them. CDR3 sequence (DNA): TGTGCCAGCACGAGTCGCGGTGGCACTGAAGCTTTCTTT. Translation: CASTSRGGTEAFF.

The CDR3 spells CASSERGILGYTF. The CDR3 DNA sequence: TGTGCCAGCAGTGAACGGGGAATTTTGGGCTACACCTTC. V usage is TRBV2 and J usage is TRBJ1-2; D remains ambiguous. Germline loops: CDR1 SNHLY, CDR2 FYNNEI. Trimming pared 2 bases from V and 8 bases from J, leaving 12 bases between. This CDR3 is built from 13 residues.

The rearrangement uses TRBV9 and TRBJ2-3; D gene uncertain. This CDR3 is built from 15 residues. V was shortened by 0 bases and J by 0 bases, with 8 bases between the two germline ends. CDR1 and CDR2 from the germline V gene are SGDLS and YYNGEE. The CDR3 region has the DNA TGTGCCAGCAGCGTAGCCCCCAGGAGCACAGATACGCAGTATTTT. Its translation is CASSVAPRSTDTQYF. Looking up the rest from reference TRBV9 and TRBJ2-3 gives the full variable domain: DSGVTQTPKHLITATGQRVTLRCSPRSGDLSVYWYQQSLDQGLQFLIQYYNGEERAKGNILERFSAQQFPDLHSELNLSSLELGDSALYFCASSVAPRSTDTQYFGPGTRLTVL.

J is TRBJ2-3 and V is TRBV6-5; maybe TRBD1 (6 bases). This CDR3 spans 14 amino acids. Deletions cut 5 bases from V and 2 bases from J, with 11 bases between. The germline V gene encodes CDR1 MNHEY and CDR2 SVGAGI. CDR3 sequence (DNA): TGTGCCAGCAGTACAGGACAGTTCACAGATACGCAGTATTTT. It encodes CASSTGQFTDTQYF.

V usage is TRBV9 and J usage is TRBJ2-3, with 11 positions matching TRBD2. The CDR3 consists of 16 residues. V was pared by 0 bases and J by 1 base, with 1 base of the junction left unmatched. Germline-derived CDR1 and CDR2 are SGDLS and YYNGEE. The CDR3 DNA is TGTGCCAGCAGCGTAGAACTAGCGGGAGGCACAGATACGCAGTATTTT. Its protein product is CASSVELAGGTDTQYF. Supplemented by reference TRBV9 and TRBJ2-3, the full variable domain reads DSGVTQTPKHLITATGQRVTLRCSPRSGDLSVYWYQQSLDQGLQFLIQYYNGEERAKGNILERFSAQQFPDLHSELNLSSLELGDSALYFCASSVELAGGTDTQYFGPGTRLTVL.

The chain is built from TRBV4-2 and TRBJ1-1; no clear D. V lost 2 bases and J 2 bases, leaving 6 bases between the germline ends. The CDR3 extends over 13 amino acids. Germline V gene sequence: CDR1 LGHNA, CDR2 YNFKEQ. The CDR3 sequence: CASSQRENTEAFF. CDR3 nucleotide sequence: TGTGCCAGCAGCCAACGGGAAAACACTGAAGCTTTCTTT.

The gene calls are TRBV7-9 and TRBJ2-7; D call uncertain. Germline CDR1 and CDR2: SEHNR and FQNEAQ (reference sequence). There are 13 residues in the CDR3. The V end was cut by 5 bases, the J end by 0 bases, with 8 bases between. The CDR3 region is CASSPAVSYEQYF. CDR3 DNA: TGTGCCAGCAGCCCGGCGGTCTCCTACGAGCAGTACTTC.

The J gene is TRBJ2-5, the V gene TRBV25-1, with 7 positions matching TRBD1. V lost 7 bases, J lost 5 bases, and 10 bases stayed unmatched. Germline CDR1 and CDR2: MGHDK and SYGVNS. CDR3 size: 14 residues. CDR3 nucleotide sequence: TGTGCCAGCATCAAGACAGGGTCGAGGGAGACCCAGTACTTC. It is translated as CASIKTGSRETQYF.

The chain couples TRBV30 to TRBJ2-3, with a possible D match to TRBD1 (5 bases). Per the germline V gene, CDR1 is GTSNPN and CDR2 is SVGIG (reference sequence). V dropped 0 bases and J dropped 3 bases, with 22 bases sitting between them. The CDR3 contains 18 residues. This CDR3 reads CAWSVPGARVITTDTQYF. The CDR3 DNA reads TGTGCCTGGAGTGTACCTGGTGCCAGGGTAATCACAACAGATACGCAGTATTTT.

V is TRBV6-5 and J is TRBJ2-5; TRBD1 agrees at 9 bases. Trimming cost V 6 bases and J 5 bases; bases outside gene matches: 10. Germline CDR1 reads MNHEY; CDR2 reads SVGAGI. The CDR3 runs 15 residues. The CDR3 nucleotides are TGTGCCAGCAGCCAAACCCAGGACAGGGGTGAGACCCAGTACTTC. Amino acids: CASSQTQDRGETQYF.

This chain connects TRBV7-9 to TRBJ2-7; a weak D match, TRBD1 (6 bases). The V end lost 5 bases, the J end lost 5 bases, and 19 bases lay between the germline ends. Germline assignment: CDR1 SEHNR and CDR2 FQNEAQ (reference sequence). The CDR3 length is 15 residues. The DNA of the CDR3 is TGTGCCAGCAGCCGTGGGATGGGGGCGAGAGACGAGCAGTACTTC. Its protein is CASSRGMGARDEQYF.

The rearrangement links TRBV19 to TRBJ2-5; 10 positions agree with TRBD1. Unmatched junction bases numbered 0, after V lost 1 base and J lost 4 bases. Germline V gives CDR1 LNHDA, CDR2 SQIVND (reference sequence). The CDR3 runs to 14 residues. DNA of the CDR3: TGTGCCAGTAGTATAGGACAGGGGGCAGAGACCCAGTACTTC. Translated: CASSIGQGAETQYF.

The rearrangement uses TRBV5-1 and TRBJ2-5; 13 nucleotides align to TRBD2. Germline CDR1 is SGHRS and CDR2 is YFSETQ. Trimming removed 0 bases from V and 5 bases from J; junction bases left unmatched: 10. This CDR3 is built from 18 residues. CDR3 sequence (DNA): TGCGCCAGCAGCTTGGTGCCCACTAGCGGGGGGGCCCGTGAGACCCAGTACTTC. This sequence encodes CASSLVPTSGGARETQYF.

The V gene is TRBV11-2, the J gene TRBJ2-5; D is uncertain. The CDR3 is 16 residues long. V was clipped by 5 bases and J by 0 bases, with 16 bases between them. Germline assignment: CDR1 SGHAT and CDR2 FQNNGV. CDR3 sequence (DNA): TGTGCCAGCAGCCGCCCCCTGAACCAGTACCAAGAGACCCAGTACTTC. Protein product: CASSRPLNQYQETQYF. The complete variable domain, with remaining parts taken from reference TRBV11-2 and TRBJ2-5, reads EAGVAQSPRYKIIEKRQSVAFWCNPISGHATLYWYQQILGQGPKLLIQFQNNGVVDDSQLPKDRFSAERLKGVDSTLKIQPAKLEDSAVYLCASSRPLNQYQETQYFGPGTRLLVL.

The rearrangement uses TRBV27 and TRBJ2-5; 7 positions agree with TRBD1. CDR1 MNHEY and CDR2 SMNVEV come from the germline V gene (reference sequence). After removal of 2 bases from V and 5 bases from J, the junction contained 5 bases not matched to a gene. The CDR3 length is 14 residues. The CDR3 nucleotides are TGTGCCAGCAGTTTACGAGGGGGCGGGGAGACCCAGTACTTC. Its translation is CASSLRGGGETQYF.

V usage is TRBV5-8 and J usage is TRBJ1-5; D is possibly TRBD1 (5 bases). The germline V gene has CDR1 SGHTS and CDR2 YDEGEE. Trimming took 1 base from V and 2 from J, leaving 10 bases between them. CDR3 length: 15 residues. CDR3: CASSLSRVGNQPQHF. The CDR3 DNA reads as TGTGCCAGCAGCTTGTCCAGGGTAGGCAATCAGCCCCAGCATTTT.

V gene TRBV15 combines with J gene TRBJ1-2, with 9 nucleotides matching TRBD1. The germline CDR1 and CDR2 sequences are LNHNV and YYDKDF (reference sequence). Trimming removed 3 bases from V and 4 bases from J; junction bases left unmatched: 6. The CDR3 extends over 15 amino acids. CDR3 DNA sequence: TGTGCCACCAGCAGTTGGGACAGGGTACGCTATGGCTACACCTTC. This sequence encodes CATSSWDRVRYGYTF.

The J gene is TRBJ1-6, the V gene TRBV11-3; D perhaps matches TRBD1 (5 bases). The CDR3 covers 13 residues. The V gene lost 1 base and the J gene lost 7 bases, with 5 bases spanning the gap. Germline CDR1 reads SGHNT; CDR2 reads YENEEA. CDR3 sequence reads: CASSLGGNSPLHF. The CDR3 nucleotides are TGTGCCAGCAGCTTAGGGGGGAATTCACCCCTCCACTTT.

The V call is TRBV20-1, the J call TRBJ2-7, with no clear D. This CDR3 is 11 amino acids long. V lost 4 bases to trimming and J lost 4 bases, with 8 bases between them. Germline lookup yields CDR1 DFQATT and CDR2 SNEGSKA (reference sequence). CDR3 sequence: CSAMGDYEQYF. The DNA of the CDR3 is TGCAGTGCTATGGGCGATTACGAGCAGTACTTC.